The text below deals with one TCR beta chain. This sample is drawn from a study of cytomegalovirus exposure and HLA in healthy donors. PCR used 60 Vbeta primers and 13 Jbeta primers. Repertoires were generated with immunoSEQ multiplex PCR, while TCRdb's copy carries only in-frame clones and drops some. Seen here are about 190,000 clones, about 77% observed once, and the top ten hold 2% to 2.5%. Sequencing input: PBMCs. This TCR was sampled from a young woman in good health and CMV-seropositive.

CDR3 protein: CASSYRQGGETQYF. The DNA of the CDR3 is TGTGCCAGCAGCTACAGACAGGGTGGGGAGACCCAGTACTTC. The chain combines TRBV5-5 with TRBJ2-5; 7 bases agree with TRBD1. The CDR3 contains 14 residues. V shed 3 bases and J 5 bases; nucleotides not matched to a gene: 7. Germline V CDR1 and CDR2: SGHKS, YYEKEE (reference sequence).